This passage covers 18 T cell receptor beta chains from one sample sequenced in a study of identical twins. One entry per CDR3 protein results from TCRdb running MiXCR on the 5' RACE reads. The data contain about 500,000 distinct CDR3 sequences, 13% to 15% of them seen just once; the ten biggest clones take up around 0.98%. These data were also reused for a study on yellow fever vaccine responses in identical twins.

Sequencing used CD4+ T cells sorted from blood. These receptors were obtained from a young woman in good health.

This clonotype was picked up a small number of times. J is TRBJ2-2 and V is TRBV7-2, with D tentatively TRBD2 (5 bases). Trimming took 5 bases from V and 7 from J, leaving 14 bases between them. The length of the CDR3 is 14 residues. Germline V gene lookup returns CDR1 SGHTA and CDR2 FQGNSA. The CDR3 loop is CASSRGGGHGELFF. CDR3 DNA: TGTGCCAGCAGCCGAGGCGGCGGGCACGGGGAGCTGTTTTTT. Variable domain in full (rest from reference TRBV7-2 and TRBJ2-2): GAGVSQSPSNKVTEKGKDVELRCDPISGHTALYWYRQSLGQGLEFLIYFQGNSAPDKSGLPSDRFSAERTGGSVSTLTIQRTQQEDSAVYLCASSRGGGHGELFFGEGSRLTVL.

This clonotype was observed many times. V usage is TRBV11-2 and J usage is TRBJ2-7, with 12 positions matching TRBD2. The junction had 12 bases not matched to a gene; V was cut back by 2 bases and J by 4 bases. The CDR3 loop spans 18 amino acids. Germline assignment: CDR1 SGHAT and CDR2 FQNNGV. CDR3 amino acids: CASSLNRAGGLAGYEQYF. DNA of the CDR3: TGTGCCAGCAGCTTAAATCGGGCGGGGGGACTAGCGGGTTACGAGCAGTACTTC.

This clonotype occurred a few times. The CDR3 region has the DNA TGCAGTGCTAGTGCCGGATACGAGCAGTACTTC. The encoded protein is CSASAGYEQYF. This chain joins TRBV20-1 and TRBJ2-7; D not resolved. The CDR3 runs 11 residues. CDR1 and CDR2 from the germline V gene are DFQATT and SNEGSKA (reference sequence). Trimming shortened V by 3 bases and J by 4 bases, and 7 bases separated the two germline ends.

The rearrangement uses TRBV7-2 and TRBJ2-4; TRBD1 is a possible D gene (8 bases). The CDR3 length is 15 residues. Germline loops: CDR1 SGHTA, CDR2 FQGNSA. Deletions cut 5 bases from V and 9 bases from J, with 20 bases between. The CDR3 here is CASSRAGQESVIQYF. The CDR3 coding sequence is TGTGCCAGCAGCCGAGCGGGACAGGAGTCGGTCATTCAGTACTTC.

This clonotype showed up just a few times. The gene calls are TRBV28 and TRBJ1-2; a weak D match, TRBD1 (5 bases). Per germline, CDR1 MDHEN and CDR2 SYDVKM. The CDR3 is 11 amino acids. V lost 11 bases and J 7 bases, leaving 14 bases between the germline ends. This CDR3 reads CAVGRVGGYTF. CDR3 DNA: TGTGCCGTGGGCAGGGTTGGTGGCTACACCTTC.

This clonotype appeared many times. This chain joins TRBV29-1 and TRBJ2-3; 7 bases agree with TRBD1. In germline, CDR1 is SQVTM, CDR2 ANQGSEA. The V gene end was trimmed by 6 bases and the J gene end by 2 bases; junction bases not matched to a gene: 11. The CDR3 covers 15 residues. CDR3 sequence: CSVVRTGDFTDTQYF. In DNA, the CDR3 is TGCAGCGTGGTACGGACAGGAGATTTCACAGATACGCAGTATTTT.

This clonotype occurred a few times. This chain links TRBV2 with TRBJ2-3, with 7 bases aligning to TRBD2. Germline trimming cut 4 bases from V and 1 base from J; bases unmatched to any gene: 5. Looked up from germline, CDR1 is SNHLY and CDR2 is FYNNEI. This CDR3 is built from 15 residues. The CDR3 sequence is CASSVGTKGTDTQYF. CDR3 DNA: TGTGCCAGCAGTGTCGGGACTAAGGGCACAGATACGCAGTATTTT.

V and J are TRBV30 and TRBJ2-3; TRBD1 or TRBD2 may be the D gene (7 bases each). The germline V gene has CDR1 GTSNPN and CDR2 SVGIG (reference sequence). V was trimmed by 3 bases and J by 3 bases, leaving 13 bases between them. The CDR3 consists of 14 residues. In nucleotides, the CDR3 is TGTGCCTGGAGCGCCAGGGGGGGGACAGATACGCAGTATTTT. Translated: CAWSARGGTDTQYF.

This clonotype was seen more than once but under ten times. The V and J genes are TRBV28 and TRBJ2-5; TRBD2 aligns across 9 bases. The CDR3 length is 16 residues. The V segment lost 6 bases and the J segment 6 bases; nucleotides outside the gene matches: 14. Germline V CDR1 and CDR2: MDHEN, SYDVKM. DNA for the CDR3: TGTGCCAGCAGGTTCGAAAAGCGGGGACTAGCCCAGACCCAGTACTTC. Amino acids: CASRFEKRGLAQTQYF.

This clonotype came up many times. The chain has TRBV12-3 or TRBV12-4 and TRBJ2-3; D not certain. This CDR3 is built from 11 residues. V gave up 7 bases and J gave up 5 bases, with 7 bases separating them. CDR3 sequence: CASNVRDTQYF. The CDR3 coding sequence is TGTGCCAGCAACGTGAGAGATACGCAGTATTTT.

The chain is built from TRBV12-3 or TRBV12-4 and TRBJ2-3, with 7 bases lining up with TRBD2. V shed 3 bases, J shed 4 bases, and the junction held 7 bases outside the gene matches. There are 15 residues in the CDR3. The CDR3 loop is CASSLERGPADTQYF. As DNA, the CDR3 is TGTGCCAGCAGTTTGGAGCGGGGCCCGGCAGATACGCAGTATTTT.

This clonotype appeared a few times. At one of its ends the junction is not consistent with the germline gene, which may arise from a read error. The chain recombines TRBV20-1 with TRBJ1-2, with unresolved D. The length of the CDR3 is 11 residues. Germline CDR1 is DFQATT and CDR2 is SNEGSKA (reference sequence). The CDR3 DNA sequence: TGCAGTGCTAGATCATCCTATGGCTTCACCTTC. Protein product: CSARSSYGFTF.

This clonotype came up a few times. This chain connects TRBV7-2 to TRBJ2-1; 9 nucleotides match TRBD2. J was trimmed by 8 bases and V by 2 bases; bases with no gene match: 13. The CDR3 runs to 17 residues. Per germline, CDR1 SGHTA and CDR2 FQGNSA. The CDR3 reads CASSLFLAGGPLDEQFF. CDR3 bases: TGTGCCAGCAGCTTATTTTTGGCGGGAGGGCCTCTTGATGAGCAGTTCTTC.

This clonotype was detected only a few times. The chain has TRBV27 and TRBJ2-7; D gene unclear. CDR3 length equals 15 residues. Deletions cut 2 bases from V and 0 bases from J, with 11 bases between. CDR1 is MNHEY, CDR2 SMNVEV, per germline (reference sequence). As DNA, the CDR3 is TGTGCCAGCAGTTTAAACCACATAAGCTCCTACGAGCAGTACTTC. It translates to CASSLNHISSYEQYF.

This clonotype has at least ten counts. The chain couples TRBV29-1 to TRBJ2-5, with TRBD1 as a possible D gene (5 bases). CDR3 length equals 13 residues. Between the trimmed V and J ends, which lost 2 bases and 4 bases, there was a span of 11 bases. CDR1 is SQVTM and CDR2 is ANQGSEA in the germline V gene. The CDR3 DNA reads as TGCAGCGTTGAAACAGGTTCGGGAGAGACCCAGTACTTC. Translated, it gives CSVETGSGETQYF.

The CDR3 here is CASEKGTVGNEQYF. The CDR3 DNA sequence: TGCGCCAGCGAGAAGGGGACAGTCGGGAACGAGCAGTACTTC. The chain couples TRBV5-1 to TRBJ2-7; 7 nucleotides line up with TRBD1. The germline V gene encodes CDR1 SGHRS and CDR2 YFSETQ. This CDR3 has 14 residues. V shed 7 bases, J shed 5 bases, and the junction held 12 bases outside the gene matches.

This clonotype appeared many times. The chain carries TRBV11-2 and TRBJ2-1; 7 nucleotides line up with TRBD1. CDR3 length: 14 amino acids. The germline V gene has CDR1 SGHAT and CDR2 FQNNGV. The V gene end was trimmed by 3 bases and the J gene end by 4 bases; junction bases not matched to a gene: 3. The CDR3 loop is CASSFGTDYNEQFF. The CDR3 coding sequence is TGTGCCAGCAGCTTTGGGACAGATTACAATGAGCAGTTCTTC.

This clonotype has more than one count but fewer than ten. The rearrangement joins TRBV20-1 to TRBJ2-7, with D possibly TRBD1 on 6 matching bases. The germline V gene has CDR1 DFQATT and CDR2 SNEGSKA (reference sequence). The CDR3 runs 14 residues. V lost 1 base, J lost 3 bases, and 13 bases lay in between. The CDR3 region has the DNA TGCAGTGCTAGAGTCGACAGGAAAGACTACGAGCAGTACTTC. Translated: CSARVDRKDYEQYF.